This T cell receptor beta chain was observed in a study of T cell changes during pregnancy in multiple sclerosis. The germline gives CDR1 SGHAT, CDR2 FQNNGV. The length of the CDR3 is 15 residues. Germline trimming cut 1 base from V and 7 bases from J; bases unmatched to any gene: 7. This table comes from immunoSEQ multiplex PCR, and its TCRdb copy is limited to in-frame clones, with some not included. The sample contains around 130,000 clones, 96% of which appear only once. This clone was seen a single time. The chain uses TRBV11-2 and TRBJ2-1, with 7 bases fitting TRBD1. This TCR came from a female donor with multiple sclerosis, enrolled in a pregnancy study. Sequences were derived from peripheral blood, sampled after pregnancy. CDR3 nucleotide sequence: TGTGCCAGCAGCTTAGGACAGGGAAGGGGAAATGAGCAGTTCTTC. Translating it yields CASSLGQGRGNEQFF. Variable domain in full (rest from reference TRBV11-2 and TRBJ2-1): EAGVAQSPRYKIIEKRQSVAFWCNPISGHATLYWYQQILGQGPKLLIQFQNNGVVDDSQLPKDRFSAERLKGVDSTLKIQPAKLEDSAVYLCASSLGQGRGNEQFFGPGTRLTVL.